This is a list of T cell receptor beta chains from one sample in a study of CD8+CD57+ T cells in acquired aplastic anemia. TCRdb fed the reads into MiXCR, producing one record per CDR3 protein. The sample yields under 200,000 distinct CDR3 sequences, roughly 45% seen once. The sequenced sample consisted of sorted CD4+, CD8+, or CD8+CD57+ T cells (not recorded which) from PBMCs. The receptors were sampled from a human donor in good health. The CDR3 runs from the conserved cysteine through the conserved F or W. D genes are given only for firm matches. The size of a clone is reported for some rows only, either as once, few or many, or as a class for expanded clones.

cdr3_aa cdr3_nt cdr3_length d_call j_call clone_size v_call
CASRQLRGPETQYF TGTGCCAGCAGACAGTTGAGGGGGCCGGAGACCCAGTACTTC 14 TRBD1 TRBJ2-5 . TRBV2
CASSHGRAGRNTEAFF TGTGCCAGCTCCCACGGGAGGGCCGGAAGGAACACTGAAGCTTTCTTT 16 . TRBJ1-1 . TRBV6-1
CASSVRQTYEQYF TGTGCCAGCAGCGTTCGACAGACCTACGAGCAGTACTTC 13 . TRBJ2-7 . TRBV7-6
CASRGNFNSPLHF TGTGCCAGCAGGGGGAACTTTAATTCACCCCTCCACTTT 13 . TRBJ1-6 few TRBV2
CASSLDTRDYPYEQYF TGCGCCAGCAGCTTGGATACACGGGACTACCCCTACGAGCAGTACTTC 16 TRBD2 TRBJ2-7 many TRBV5-1
CASSYAVGVSFSYEQYF TGTGCCAGCAGTTACGCGGTTGGAGTATCCTTCTCCTACGAGCAGTACTTC 17 . TRBJ2-7 many TRBV6-5
CASSRDTDNSPLHF TGTGCCAGCAGTCGGGACACCGATAATTCACCCCTCCACTTT 14 . TRBJ1-6 . TRBV2
CASSPFSTGEQYF TGTGCCAGCAGCCCATTCTCAACGGGAGAGCAGTACTTC 13 . TRBJ2-7 many TRBV14
CASSPEGLVSEQYF TGCGCCAGCAGTCCTGAGGGACTAGTTAGCGAGCAGTACTTC 14 TRBD2 TRBJ2-7 once TRBV4-1
CAIFIPHRAGYTF TGTGCCATCTTCATCCCGCACAGGGCCGGCTACACCTTC 13 . TRBJ1-2 few TRBV10-3
CASSRWDGYSNQPQHF TGTGCCAGCAGCCGATGGGACGGATATAGCAATCAGCCCCAGCATTTT 16 . TRBJ1-5 many TRBV7-9
CASGLGGYNEQFF TGTGCCAGCGGTTTAGGGGGATACAATGAGCAGTTCTTC 13 . TRBJ2-1 once TRBV7-7
CATRGDITGELFF TGTGCCACCAGGGGGGACATTACCGGGGAGCTGTTTTTT 13 . TRBJ2-2 . TRBV24-1
CASSLGESFGEKLFF TGTGCCAGCAGCTTAGGGGAGTCATTCGGCGAAAAACTGTTTTTT 15 . TRBJ1-4 . TRBV7-9
CSVGVVSDEQFF TGCAGCGTAGGGGTCGTCAGCGATGAGCAGTTCTTC 12 . TRBJ2-1 many TRBV29-1